The T cell receptor (beta chain) under discussion was sequenced for a study of blood T cell repertoires in COVID-19. About the research overall: COVID-19 samples collected from the United States, Italy and Spain covered acute and convalescent phases. Sources were T cells, B-cell-depleted T cells, or PBMCs; the material itself was cDNA or gDNA.

Authors' data handling: Amplifying reference gene primers gave estimates of nucleated cell counts. Generated by immunoSEQ multiplex PCR, the TCRdb table keeps only in-frame clones and is missing some. V and J calls and clone size are given by that table; D and trimming were obtained from the DNA. The repertoire includes about 270,000 clones, around 89% of them detected once, and under 4.5% sits in the top ten. The source material was peripheral blood. This sequence was found in a man between 60 and 70 years old who had recovered from COVID-19.

The CDR3 loop reads CASSPPSETEAFF. DNA of the CDR3: TGTGCCAGCTCACCACCATCGGAGACTGAAGCTTTCTTT. The J gene is TRBJ1-1, the V gene TRBV18, with D hard to call. The ends were cut back, 0 bases at V and 5 bases at J, with 7 bases in the middle. The CDR3 is 13 residues long. The germline CDR1 and CDR2 sequences are KGHSH and LQKENI.